This record concerns one T cell receptor (beta chain) sequence. The data belong to a study of cytomegalovirus exposure and HLA in healthy donors. Study-level information: Researchers previously reported finding 90 million to 130 million unique TCR beta sequences from about 179 million T cells.

Trimming took 8 bases from V and 3 from J; bases not matched to a gene: 1. Germline V gene lookup returns CDR1 SGHAT and CDR2 FQNNGV. This CDR3 comprises 14 residues. The donors gave bone marrow, and they were healthy. PCR used 60 Vbeta primers and 13 Jbeta primers. The protocol was immunoSEQ multiplex PCR, while the TCRdb copy is restricted to in-frame clones and leaves out a portion. The sample lists about 200,000 clones, 86% occurring once. Input material: PBMCs. The sequence derives from a woman between 25 and 40 years old in good health and CMV-seronegative. The J gene is TRBJ2-3, the V gene TRBV11-2; 14 bases line up with TRBD2. CDR3: CASGLAGGTDTQYF. In DNA form, the CDR3 reads TGTGCCAGCGGACTAGCGGGAGGAACAGATACGCAGTATTTT.